These 6 T cell receptor beta chains originate from one sample sequenced in a study of HIV-infected patients and healthy controls. cDNA was made from approximately 500 ng RNA using alpha and beta constant primers. Separate chain-specific third strand synthesis with multiplexing indices produced the alpha and beta libraries. TCRdb independently ran MiXCR on the 5' RACE reads; one entry per CDR3 protein. Of 18,000 or so distinct CDR3 sequences listed, about a tenth are singletons. No cell fractionation was done, so the repertoire covers all unsorted peripheral blood T cells. The specimen was blood. Source of these receptors: an adult in good health.

The chain is built from TRBV12-3 or TRBV12-4 and TRBJ2-1; possibly TRBD2 for D (5 bases). With 5 bases removed from V and 0 bases from J, the gap between germline ends came to 17 bases. The CDR3 loop spans 17 amino acids. In nucleotides, the CDR3 is TGTGCCAGCAGTGGTCTTGGCGGGCGAAGCTCCTACAATGAGCAGTTCTTC. Its protein is CASSGLGGRSSYNEQFF.

This clonotype was recorded at least ten times. This chain joins TRBV29-1 and TRBJ2-3; 12 bases map to TRBD2. CDR1 is SQVTM and CDR2 is ANQGSEA in the germline V gene. Germline trimming cut 7 bases from V and 6 bases from J; bases unmatched to any gene: 5. This CDR3 has 13 amino acids. The CDR3 region has the DNA TGCAGCGCGGGGACTAGCGGGCTGGATACGCAGTATTTT. Translating it yields CSAGTSGLDTQYF.

CDR3 in amino acids: CASSPLAASTDTQYF. The CDR3 DNA sequence: TGTGCCAGCAGCCCTCTAGCGGCTAGCACAGATACGCAGTATTTT. The chain employs TRBV7-8 and TRBJ2-3, with TRBD2 matching 7 bases. With V trimmed by 5 bases and J by 0 bases, 5 bases remained unmatched. The germline gives CDR1 SGHVS, CDR2 FQNEAQ. This CDR3 spans 15 amino acids. Combining the CDR3 with reference TRBV7-8 and TRBJ2-3 gives the whole variable domain GAGVSQSPRYKVAKRGQDVALRCDPISGHVSLFWYQQALGQGPEFLTYFQNEAQLDKSGLPSDRFFAERPEGSVSTLKIQRTQQEDSAVYLCASSPLAASTDTQYFGPGTRLTVL.

The V call is TRBV20-1, the J call TRBJ2-1; 7 bases are shared with TRBD2. Germline-derived CDR1 and CDR2 are DFQATT and SNEGSKA (reference sequence). The length of the CDR3 is 12 residues. Trimming removed 2 bases from V and 5 bases from J; junction bases left unmatched: 0. CDR3: CSARLADNEQFF. The CDR3 coding sequence is TGCAGTGCTAGACTAGCGGACAATGAGCAGTTCTTC.

V gene TRBV28 combines with J gene TRBJ2-6, with D unclear. The CDR3 runs 15 residues. Trimming removed 2 bases at V and 0 bases at J, with 5 bases between. Germline V lookup: CDR1 MDHEN, CDR2 SYDVKM. The CDR3 reads CASSLEVSGANVLTF. CDR3 nucleotides: TGTGCCAGCAGTTTAGAGGTCTCTGGGGCCAACGTCCTGACTTTC.

At least ten counts were recorded for this clonotype. The chain couples TRBV30 to TRBJ2-7; D is undetermined. Germline values: CDR1 GTSNPN, CDR2 SVGIG (reference sequence). The CDR3 runs 14 residues. V lost 5 bases to trimming and J lost 2 bases, with 16 bases between them. CDR3 sequence reads: CAWEPLTATYEQYF. DNA of the CDR3: TGTGCCTGGGAACCATTGACTGCAACCTACGAGCAGTACTTC. Drawing the rest from reference TRBV30 and TRBJ2-7, the complete variable domain is SQTIHQWPATLVQPVGSPLSLECTVEGTSNPNLYWYRQAAGRGLQLLFYSVGIGQISSEVPQNLSASRPQDRQFILSSKKLLLSDSGFYLCAWEPLTATYEQYFGPGTRLTVT.